Described below is a single T cell receptor beta chain sequence and its context. Sequencing was performed with immunoSEQ multiplex PCR; in TCRdb, only in-frame clones are kept and a portion is missing. The data hold about 85,000 clones, with about 94% observed a single time. The data belong to a study of technical replicates of blood from four donors. V was cut by 2 bases and J by 2 bases, with 15 bases left in between. The germline V gene has CDR1 SEHNR and CDR2 FQNEAQ (reference sequence). The CDR3 is 17 amino acids. Sequencing was performed on T cells isolated from PBMCs. The J gene is TRBJ2-2, the V gene TRBV7-9; tentatively, D is TRBD1 (6 bases). This receptor was taken from a human donor in good health. CDR3 in amino acids: CASSLPLSRGNTGELFF. The CDR3 region has the DNA TGTGCCAGCAGCTTACCGTTATCCAGGGGAAACACCGGGGAGCTGTTTTTT.